The entry below gives a single T cell receptor beta chain sequence along with its context. What it binds is not known. Unsorted PBMC DNA underwent sequencing on ten immunoSEQ deep assay plates. Using immunoSEQ multiplex PCR, the repertoire was profiled, and TCRdb retains in-frame clones only, with some absent. The sample gives about 530,000 clones, nearly 80% of which show up once; about an eighth is in the top ten. The data stem from a study of shared clonotypes between healthy human individuals. Study findings and constraints: Only blood underwent sampling, and tissue repertoires likely differ. Only a few donors were included, so the genetic and exposure-history diversity represented was limited.

The CDR3 runs to 14 residues. Per the germline V gene, CDR1 is WSHSY and CDR2 is SAAADI. With 7 bases removed from V and 7 bases from J, the gap between germline ends came to 14 bases. The specimen was PBMCs. The chain links TRBV10-2 to TRBJ1-6; D remains ambiguous. This clonotype originated in a woman between 35 and 50 years old in good health. Some clones in this sample may be carry-over from other donors' samples. For the CDR3, the DNA is TGCGCCAGCATGACCGGGAACTCAAATTCACCCCTCCACTTT. Its protein product is CASMTGNSNSPLHF.